This passage covers 27 T cell receptor beta chains from one sample sequenced in a study of technical replicates of blood from several donors. Some clones are missing from TCRdb's copy, which holds only in-frame ones; the method was immunoSEQ multiplex PCR. This table holds about 75,000 clones, about 90% found once. Sequences were obtained from T cells isolated from PBMCs. All receptors derive from a human donor in good health.

V gene TRBV5-1 combines with J gene TRBJ1-2; 7 bases are a match to TRBD1. Germline CDR1 reads SGHRS; CDR2 reads YFSETQ. Unmatched junction bases numbered 5, after V lost 0 bases and J lost 12 bases. CDR3 length: 12 amino acids. The CDR3 region is CASSLGQGVNTF. The CDR3 DNA reads as TGCGCCAGCAGCTTGGGACAGGGAGTAAACACCTTC.

This clone occurred once. The genes are TRBV27 and TRBJ1-2, with 8 positions matching TRBD1. Germline V gives CDR1 MNHEY, CDR2 SMNVEV (reference sequence). With 4 bases clipped from V and 5 bases from J, the junction kept 12 bases outside the gene matches. This CDR3 region has 16 residues. CDR3 sequence (DNA): TGTGCCAGCAGTTGGGACAGGAAGGGCGGGGTATATGGCTACACCTTC. This sequence encodes CASSWDRKGGVYGYTF.

The genes are TRBV19 and TRBJ2-7; 11 bases are a match to TRBD1. The germline V gene has CDR1 LNHDA and CDR2 SQIVND (reference sequence). The CDR3 is made up of 15 amino acids. The J segment lost 5 bases and the V segment lost 0 bases, leaving 3 bases of the junction unmatched. CDR3 bases: TGTGCCAGTAGTATAGATCGGACAGGGGGCAACGAGCAGTACTTC. This encodes CASSIDRTGGNEQYF.

This CDR3 reads CASLAGGPHEQFF. In nucleotides, the CDR3 is TGTGCCAGCCTAGCGGGAGGGCCCCATGAGCAGTTCTTC. The V call is TRBV13, the J call TRBJ2-1; 12 bases line up with TRBD2. The CDR3 spans 13 residues. Germline trimming cut 8 bases from V and 8 bases from J; bases unmatched to any gene: 4. Germline V gene lookup returns CDR1 PRHDT and CDR2 FYEKMQ (reference sequence).

The genes are TRBV5-4 and TRBJ2-1; 12 nucleotides align to TRBD2. V lost 3 bases to trimming and J lost 8 bases; unmatched junction nucleotides: 9. Germline values: CDR1 SGHNT, CDR2 YYREEE (reference sequence). The CDR3 is made up of 16 amino acids. CDR3 in amino acids: CASSWPWTSGDHEQFF. The DNA of the CDR3 is TGTGCCAGCAGCTGGCCGTGGACTAGCGGGGACCATGAGCAGTTCTTC.

This clone was observed a single time. This CDR3 is CASSLRQLNTEAFF. The CDR3 bases are TGTGCCAGCAGCTTAAGACAGTTGAACACTGAAGCTTTCTTT. The gene calls are TRBV7-2 and TRBJ1-1; tentatively, D is TRBD1 (5 bases). Germline assignment: CDR1 SGHTA and CDR2 FQGNSA. Trimming left V 2 bases short and J 0 bases short, with 7 bases between. There are 14 residues in the CDR3.

V is TRBV30 and J is TRBJ1-1; 7 bases line up with TRBD1. This CDR3 has 12 residues. V shed 4 bases and J 5 bases; nucleotides not matched to a gene: 4. Germline V gene data show CDR1 as GTSNPN and CDR2 as SVGIG (reference sequence). The CDR3 coding sequence is TGTGCCTGGACAGGGGGATGGACTGAAGCTTTCTTT. Translation gives CAWTGGWTEAFF.

This chain connects TRBV2 to TRBJ2-7; 10 positions match TRBD2. V dropped 6 bases and J dropped 1; count of bases not matched to a gene: 3. Germline values: CDR1 SNHLY, CDR2 FYNNEI. The CDR3 length is 14 residues. The CDR3 DNA follows: TGTGCCAGCAGACCGGGACTAGCGTCCTACGAGCAGTACTTC. Protein sequence: CASRPGLASYEQYF.

The V gene is TRBV19, the J gene TRBJ1-5; 8 bases line up with TRBD1. Germline V lookup: CDR1 LNHDA, CDR2 SQIVND (reference sequence). This CDR3 comprises 14 residues. The J segment lost 8 bases and the V segment lost 4 bases, leaving 7 bases of the junction unmatched. The CDR3 DNA is TGTGCCAGTAGTAAGGGGAACAGGGGGGAGCCCCAGCATTTT. Translating it yields CASSKGNRGEPQHF.

The chain couples TRBV9 to TRBJ1-5, with D maybe TRBD1 (5 bases). This CDR3 spans 15 amino acids. CDR1 is SGDLS, CDR2 YYNGEE, per germline. V was trimmed by 0 bases and J by 8 bases, leaving 15 bases between them. CDR3 sequence (DNA): TGTGCCAGCAGCGTAGGGGGTGGGACGGGGGAGCCCCAGCATTTT. It encodes CASSVGGGTGEPQHF.

V usage is TRBV27 and J usage is TRBJ2-5; 7 bases fit TRBD1. Per germline, CDR1 MNHEY and CDR2 SMNVEV (reference sequence). Germline trimming cut 3 bases from V and 6 bases from J; bases unmatched to any gene: 10. CDR3 length equals 15 residues. CDR3 coding DNA: TGTGCCAGCAGTTTCTATGGGACAGCGCTCAAGACCCAGTACTTC. It translates to CASSFYGTALKTQYF.

V is TRBV28 and J is TRBJ2-3, with D possibly TRBD1 on 6 matching bases. Trimming shortened V by 10 bases and J by 1 base, and 12 bases separated the two germline ends. The germline V gene has CDR1 MDHEN and CDR2 SYDVKM. CDR3 length: 13 amino acids. CDR3 sequence (DNA): TGTGCCAACAGCAAGGGGGGCACAGATACGCAGTATTTT. Encoded protein: CANSKGGTDTQYF.

This chain links TRBV27 with TRBJ1-2; D is unresolved. Germline-derived CDR1 and CDR2 are MNHEY and SMNVEV (reference sequence). The CDR3 extends over 14 amino acids. Trimming left V 5 bases short and J 4 bases short, with 14 bases between. The CDR3 loop is CASSHLGEVYGYTF. For the CDR3, the DNA is TGTGCCAGCAGTCACCTCGGGGAGGTCTATGGCTACACCTTC.

The chain combines TRBV9 with TRBJ1-3, with D possibly TRBD1 on 6 matching bases. Trimming cost V 4 bases and J 5 bases, with 16 bases left between them. There are 15 residues in the CDR3. Germline values: CDR1 SGDLS, CDR2 YYNGEE. The CDR3 sequence is CASSPAQGLRNTIYF. In nucleotides, the CDR3 is TGTGCCAGCAGCCCAGCCCAGGGGTTACGAAACACCATATATTTT.

The chain has TRBV5-1 and TRBJ2-3; D gene unclear. V lost 9 bases and J lost 2, with 16 bases in between. The CDR3 has 14 amino acids. Germline values: CDR1 SGHRS, CDR2 YFSETQ. Here the CDR3 DNA reads TGCGCCACCTCGAAGGAGAAAGTCACAGATACGCAGTATTTT. Protein: CATSKEKVTDTQYF. Based on the CDR3 plus reference TRBV5-1 and TRBJ2-3, the full variable domain is KAGVTQTPRYLIKTRGQQVTLSCSPISGHRSVSWYQQTPGQGLQFLFEYFSETQRNKGNFPGRFSGRQFSNSRSEMNVSTLELGDSALYLCATSKEKVTDTQYFGPGTRLTVL.

The V gene is TRBV4-1, the J gene TRBJ2-2; 10 bases map to TRBD2. The V and J ends lost 0 bases and 6 bases, in that order; junction bases with no gene match: 7. The CDR3 has 17 amino acids. Germline CDR1 reads MGHRA; CDR2 reads YSYEKL. The CDR3 region is CASSQEWLAGAAGELFF. CDR3 bases: TGCGCCAGCAGCCAAGAGTGGCTAGCGGGAGCGGCCGGGGAGCTGTTTTTT.

The chain has TRBV9 and TRBJ2-3, with 7 bases that match TRBD2. The germline V gene encodes CDR1 SGDLS and CDR2 YYNGEE. This CDR3 contains 14 residues. The V segment lost 4 bases and the J segment 5 bases; nucleotides outside the gene matches: 7. The CDR3 DNA follows: TGTGCCAGCAGCAAACGGGAGGCTGGAGATACGCAGTATTTT. Translated, it gives CASSKREAGDTQYF.

The rearrangement links TRBV6-1 to TRBJ2-2, with a weak D call TRBD1 (6 bases). The V gene lost 8 bases and the J gene lost 5 bases, with 18 bases spanning the gap. This CDR3 has 15 residues. Germline CDR1 reads MNHNS; CDR2 reads SASEGT. The DNA of the CDR3 is TGTGCCAGCTCTTCTGCACAGGGTTTAACCGGGGAGCTGTTTTTT. This translates into CASSSAQGLTGELFF.

This chain joins TRBV28 and TRBJ1-2; weak D call: TRBD1 (6 bases). This CDR3 has 15 residues. V lost 5 bases and J lost 2, with 15 bases in between. Germline CDR1 reads MDHEN; CDR2 reads SYDVKM. CDR3 loop: CASSPLLTGNYGYTF. CDR3 coding DNA: TGTGCCAGCAGTCCCCTTCTAACAGGGAACTATGGCTACACCTTC.

The chain uses TRBV5-1 and TRBJ2-1; D gene ambiguous. CDR3 length: 13 residues. Germline values: CDR1 SGHRS, CDR2 YFSETQ. Trimming shortened V by 0 bases and J by 8 bases, and 9 bases separated the two germline ends. CDR3 bases: TGCGCCAGCAGCTTGGGCCTGGCGGATGAGCAGTTCTTC. Translation gives CASSLGLADEQFF.

This chain joins TRBV6-4 and TRBJ1-2; perhaps TRBD1 as D (5 bases). V dropped 0 bases and J dropped 6 bases, with 11 bases sitting between them. Germline loops: CDR1 MRHNA, CDR2 SNTAGT. There are 14 residues in the CDR3. The CDR3 loop is CASSDSGDTDGYTF. CDR3 sequence (DNA): TGTGCCAGCAGTGACTCAGGGGATACGGATGGCTACACCTTC.

The V call is TRBV7-2, the J call TRBJ2-7; possible D gene TRBD2, 6 bases. Germline values: CDR1 SGHTA, CDR2 FQGNSA. The CDR3 runs to 14 residues. V gave up 3 bases and J gave up 1 base, with 10 bases separating them. For the CDR3, the DNA is TGTGCCAGCAGCTTCTCTAGCGCATCCTACGAGCAGTACTTC. This gives the protein CASSFSSASYEQYF.

The chain carries TRBV5-1 and TRBJ1-1; no clear D gene. V lost 4 bases and J 6 bases, leaving 7 bases between the germline ends. Germline lookup yields CDR1 SGHRS and CDR2 YFSETQ. This CDR3 has 11 residues. DNA of the CDR3: TGCGCCAGCAGCCGGGGATCTGAAGCTTTCTTT. Its protein product is CASSRGSEAFF.

V is TRBV5-1 and J is TRBJ2-1; 7 bases line up with TRBD1. The CDR3 sequence is 12 residues long. Germline lookup yields CDR1 SGHRS and CDR2 YFSETQ. J lost 9 bases, V lost 4 bases, and 4 bases had no gene match. CDR3 residues: CASSNDRVEQFF. CDR3 nucleotides: TGCGCCAGCAGCAACGACAGGGTTGAGCAGTTCTTC.

This chain uses TRBV7-9 with TRBJ1-1; a possible D gene is TRBD1 (6 bases). V was pared by 7 bases and J by 1 base, with 19 bases between. Germline CDR1 reads SEHNR; CDR2 reads FQNEAQ (reference sequence). The CDR3 is 16 residues long. For the CDR3, the DNA is TGTGCCAGCACCCGAGCTGGTGGGGGGGCGAACACTGAAGCTTTCTTT. Its protein is CASTRAGGGANTEAFF.

The chain links TRBV11-1 to TRBJ2-2, with 10 positions matching TRBD1. CDR3 length equals 18 residues. Germline V gene data show CDR1 as SGHAT and CDR2 as FQDESV (reference sequence). V shed 4 bases and J 0 bases; nucleotides not matched to a gene: 8. The DNA of the CDR3 is TGTGCCAGCAGCTACCGGGACAGGGGAAACGCGAACACCGGGGAGCTGTTTTTT. It yields the protein CASSYRDRGNANTGELFF.

This chain links TRBV25-1 with TRBJ1-1; 11 bases fit TRBD1. The CDR3 is 18 amino acids. Per the germline V gene, CDR1 is MGHDK and CDR2 is SYGVNS. With 0 bases clipped from V and 5 bases from J, the junction kept 11 bases outside the gene matches. The CDR3 DNA reads as TGTGCCAGCAGTGAATATTGGCCCGGACAGGGGGCGAGAACTGAAGCTTTCTTT. Translating it yields CASSEYWPGQGARTEAFF.